These T cell receptor beta chains were read from a single sample in a study of blood T cell repertoires in COVID-19. The method was immunoSEQ multiplex PCR; TCRdb's version includes in-frame clones alone and lacks a portion of them. The repertoire holds tens of thousands of clones, with about four fifths as singletons. Sequences were obtained from peripheral blood. These receptors all stem from a human donor in a cohort sampled during active COVID-19. Both conserved end residues are part of each CDR3. D genes are given only for firm matches. Size values are once, few and many counts, or a class for expanded clones, and some rows have none.

CDR3 DNA	CDR3 protein	J gene	clone size	V gene	D gene
TGTGCCAGCAGCCAGACAGGGGGCACAGATACGCAGTATTTT	CASSQTGGTDTQYF	TRBJ2-3	once	TRBV7-7	TRBD1
TGCGCCAGCAGAGTTGGACACAAAGAGACCCAGTACTTC	CASRVGHKETQYF	TRBJ2-5	-	TRBV5-1	-
TGTGCCAGCTCACCGAAGACAGGAGGGGGCTTCGGCTACACCTTC	CASSPKTGGGFGYTF	TRBJ1-2	-	TRBV18	TRBD1
TGTGCCAGCACCTCGGAGGACGAGCAGTACTTC	CASTSEDEQYF	TRBJ2-7	-	TRBV7-8	-
TGCGCCAGCAGCTTCGGGTCGGAGGGCGAGCAGTACTTC	CASSFGSEGEQYF	TRBJ2-7	-	TRBV5-1	-
TGTGCCAGCCACATAGACAGGGCAAGTACTGAAGCTTTCTTT	CASHIDRASTEAFF	TRBJ1-1	few	TRBV19	TRBD1
TGTGCCAGCAGTCGGGATAGCAATCAGCCCCAGCATTTT	CASSRDSNQPQHF	TRBJ1-5	few	TRBV2	-
TGTGCCAGCAGTTACTCCCCTGATCAGCCCCAGCATTTT	CASSYSPDQPQHF	TRBJ1-5	many	TRBV6-5	-
TGTGCCAGCTCACCAGCGGCAGGGCCCTACGAGCAGTACTTC	CASSPAAGPYEQYF	TRBJ2-7	-	TRBV18	-
TGTGCCAGCAGCCTGCGGGACGGATCCCCTGGCTATGGCTACACCTTC	CASSLRDGSPGYGYTF	TRBJ1-2	-	TRBV16	-
TGTGCCAGCAGCTTAACAGACCCGAACACCGGGGAGCTGTTTTTT	CASSLTDPNTGELFF	TRBJ2-2	-	TRBV11-3	-
TGCGCCAGCAGCCAAGAACTAGGATCTCTATACAATGAGCAGTTCTTC	CASSQELGSLYNEQFF	TRBJ2-1	-	TRBV4-1	-
TGTGCCAGCAGTTTATCTGGAGGGCAGTATAATTCACCCCTCCACTTT	CASSLSGGQYNSPLHF	TRBJ1-6	-	TRBV27	-
TGTGCCTGGAGTGTACGGGGCAATCAGCCCCAGCATTTT	CAWSVRGNQPQHF	TRBJ1-5	-	TRBV30	-
TGCGCCAGCAGCTCGAGCGGTTTCACTGAAGCTTTCTTT	CASSSSGFTEAFF	TRBJ1-1	few	TRBV5-1	-
TGTGCCAGCAGTGAACAGGGGCAGTCAAAAGAGACCCAGTACTTC	CASSEQGQSKETQYF	TRBJ2-5	-	TRBV2	-
TGCGCCAGCAGTACACTAGCGGGAGCGAGCACCGGGGAGCTGTTTTTT	CASSTLAGASTGELFF	TRBJ2-2	-	TRBV10-1	TRBD2
TGTGCCAGCAGACACAGGGGCGGGACTAGCTCCTACAATGAGCAGTTCTTC	CASRHRGGTSSYNEQFF	TRBJ2-1	-	TRBV2	-
TGTGCCAGCAGCCCAAACCAGCGGGGGCTTCTAAATGAGCAGTTCTTC	CASSPNQRGLLNEQFF	TRBJ2-1	-	TRBV7-3	TRBD2
TGCGCCAGCGGATCCTATAGGGACTATCAGCCCCAGCATTTT	CASGSYRDYQPQHF	TRBJ1-5	-	TRBV4-3	-
TGTGCCAGCAGCCAAGAGCGACTCAATGAGCAGTTCTTC	CASSQERLNEQFF	TRBJ2-1	-	TRBV14	-
TGCAGCGCCGAGAGGGATTACAATGAGCAGTTCTTC	CSAERDYNEQFF	TRBJ2-1	-	TRBV29-1	-
TGTGCCAGCAGCTCGGAGGGGCCGCGCATTTCGAATTCACCCCTCCACTTT	CASSSEGPRISNSPLHF	TRBJ1-6	-	TRBV7-3	-
TGTGCCAGCAGCTGGAGCCTGACAGGTCCGGGGGAGCTGTTTTTT	CASSWSLTGPGELFF	TRBJ2-2	-	TRBV11-2	-
TGTGCCACCAGTGACCGGGACACCCTCCAGCATTTT	CATSDRDTLQHF	TRBJ1-5	-	TRBV24-1	-
TGCGCCAGCAGCTTGGCCGGGTCGTTTAGCAATCAGCCCCAGCATTTT	CASSLAGSFSNQPQHF	TRBJ1-5	few	TRBV5-1	-
TGTGCCAGCAGCTGGACAGCTACGAACACCGGGGAGCTGTTTTTT	CASSWTATNTGELFF	TRBJ2-2	-	TRBV11-1	-
TGCGCCAGCAGTGACTCCGGGACACCGAGGAGCACTGAAGCTTTCTTT	CASSDSGTPRSTEAFF	TRBJ1-1	-	TRBV10-2	-
TGTGCCAGCAGCTTGCAGGGTATCCCCAGCTATGGCTACACCTTC	CASSLQGIPSYGYTF	TRBJ1-2	-	TRBV5-6	-
TGTGCCAGCAGGACAGGGGGCAATAGCAATCAGCCCCAGCATTTT	CASRTGGNSNQPQHF	TRBJ1-5	-	TRBV2	TRBD1
TGTGCCAGCAGTTATTTACCCCAGGTCTACGAGCAGTACTTC	CASSYLPQVYEQYF	TRBJ2-7	-	TRBV11-2	-
TGTGCCAGCAGCAGGGACAAACCGGGAAACATTCAGTACTTC	CASSRDKPGNIQYF	TRBJ2-4	few	TRBV7-2	-
TGCGCCAGCAGCTTTCAGGGTCCCCCCTACGAGCAGTACTTC	CASSFQGPPYEQYF	TRBJ2-7	-	TRBV5-1	-
TGTGCCAGCAGTTTTCTGGCCGCCGGCACAGATACGCAGTATTTT	CASSFLAAGTDTQYF	TRBJ2-3	-	TRBV27	-
TGTGCCACCAGCAGAGAGGGGTTTCAGGGTTATGGCTACACCTTC	CATSREGFQGYGYTF	TRBJ1-2	-	TRBV15	-
TGTGCCTGGGACCGAGGGCAAATTACCGGGGAGCTGTTTTTT	CAWDRGQITGELFF	TRBJ2-2	-	TRBV30	-
TGTGCCAGCAGTTACTGGGACACCCGTTCGTCCCTCCACTTT	CASSYWDTRSSLHF	TRBJ1-6	-	TRBV6-5	-
TGTGCCAGTAGTAACAGGGTTGGGAGCAATCAGCCCCAGCATTTT	CASSNRVGSNQPQHF	TRBJ1-5	-	TRBV19	-
TGTGCCAGCAGCTTTGCGGGACTAGAGGGAGAGACCCAGTACTTC	CASSFAGLEGETQYF	TRBJ2-5	-	TRBV7-2	TRBD2